This record looks at one T cell receptor beta chain sequence and its context. This sample is drawn from a study of blood T cell repertoires in COVID-19. Study summary: Sites across the United States, Italy and Spain contributed samples from acute and convalescent COVID-19. PBMCs, B-cell-depleted T cells, or T cells were the source of the cDNA or gDNA that made up the material.

The trim removed 4 bases at V and 14 bases at J, leaving 9 bases unmatched. This CDR3 region has 12 residues. From germline, CDR1 is SGHKS and CDR2 YYEKEE (reference sequence). As processed by the authors: The assay estimated nucleated cells by amplifying reference gene primers. The protocol was immunoSEQ multiplex PCR, while the TCRdb copy is restricted to in-frame clones and leaves out a portion. V and J calls and clone size follow that table, whereas D and trimming were derived from the DNA. The sample includes about 260,000 clones, approximately 90% of them seen just once. The sequence was collected from a woman in her thirties or forties with acute or convalescent COVID-19. The rearrangement joins TRBV5-5 to TRBJ1-1; 9 bases match TRBD1. The sequencing input was peripheral blood. CDR3 region: CASSPGQGVWFF. DNA for the CDR3: TGTGCCAGCAGCCCGGGACAGGGAGTCTGGTTCTTT.